A single sample is the source of the 18 T cell receptor beta chains below, sequenced in a study of blood T cell repertoires in COVID-19. TCRdb keeps only in-frame clones here, not all; method: immunoSEQ multiplex PCR. Of roughly 160,000 clones listed, about four fifths are singletons. Specimen: peripheral blood. The receptors were gathered from a woman aged 60 to 75 with COVID-19, enrolled during active disease.

The table lists this clone with a count of one. This chain links TRBV30 with TRBJ1-1, with 7 positions matching TRBD1. The length of the CDR3 is 15 residues. V lost 1 base to trimming and J lost 2 bases; unmatched junction nucleotides: 7. CDR1 and CDR2 from the germline V gene are GTSNPN and SVGIG (reference sequence). The CDR3 sequence is CAWSEGQLLNTEAFF. As DNA, the CDR3 is TGTGCCTGGAGTGAGGGACAGCTCTTAAACACTGAAGCTTTCTTT.

Only a few counts were recorded for this clone. This chain uses TRBV5-4 with TRBJ2-3, with 8 bases that match TRBD2. Trimming cost V 4 bases and J 0 bases; bases outside gene matches: 7. The CDR3 totals 16 residues. Germline V gene data show CDR1 as SGHNT and CDR2 as YYREEE (reference sequence). CDR3 coding DNA: TGTGCCAGCAGCCGCGCGGGGGGTCCTAGCACAGATACGCAGTATTTT. Translated, it gives CASSRAGGPSTDTQYF. Full variable domain (remainder filled in from reference TRBV5-4 and TRBJ2-3): ETGVTQSPTHLIKTRGQQVTLRCSSQSGHNTVSWYQQALGQGPQFIFQYYREEENGRGNFPPRFSGLQFPNYSSELNVNALELDDSALYLCASSRAGGPSTDTQYFGPGTRLTVL.

The V call is TRBV3-1 (or the pseudogene TRBV3-2), the J call TRBJ2-5; 12 nucleotides align to TRBD2. V lost 4 bases and J lost 5; bases outside the gene matches: 8. Germline CDR1 LGHDT, CDR2 YNNKEL (reference sequence). This CDR3 has 16 residues. The CDR3 loop reads CASSRPTSGRRETQYF. The CDR3 nucleotides read TGTGCCAGCAGCCGGCCTACTAGCGGGAGGCGGGAGACCCAGTACTTC.

V is TRBV6-1 and J is TRBJ1-1; maybe TRBD1 (6 bases). Per germline, CDR1 MNHNS and CDR2 SASEGT. Between the trimmed V and J ends, which lost 1 base and 5 bases, there was a span of 14 bases. The CDR3 loop spans 15 amino acids. CDR3 sequence reads: CASSEGIPGQTEAFF. In DNA, the CDR3 is TGTGCCAGCAGTGAAGGGATACCCGGACAGACTGAAGCTTTCTTT.

This clone was recorded only once. J is TRBJ1-2 and V is TRBV14; D is uncertain. This CDR3 has 14 amino acids. Germline V gene sequence: CDR1 SGHDN, CDR2 FVKESK. Deletions cut 5 bases from V and 7 bases from J, with 17 bases between. CDR3: CASSSSPQAAGYTF. The CDR3 DNA follows: TGTGCCAGCAGCTCATCCCCCCAGGCTGCTGGCTACACCTTC.

CDR3 loop: CASSSPSSGWGSDTQYF. In nucleotides, the CDR3 is TGTGCCAGCAGTTCACCCTCCTCCGGGTGGGGCTCAGATACGCAGTATTTT. This chain connects TRBV28 to TRBJ2-3; D perhaps matches TRBD1 (5 bases). The CDR3 is 17 amino acids. CDR1 and CDR2 (germline): MDHEN, SYDVKM. The germline V and J ends were trimmed by 4 bases and 4 bases, with 21 bases remaining between them.

V and J are TRBV7-2 and TRBJ2-1; TRBD2 aligns across 16 bases. Germline CDR1 is SGHTA and CDR2 is FQGNSA. Trimming at V came to 10 bases and at J to 7 bases, leaving 1 base not matched to a gene. This CDR3 has 13 residues. The CDR3 bases are TGTGCCAAGGGACTAGCGGGAGGGAATGAGCAGTTCTTC. This codes for CAKGLAGGNEQFF.

This chain connects TRBV7-9 to TRBJ2-3; D not resolved. V was pared by 5 bases and J by 0 bases, with 18 bases between. Germline-derived CDR1 and CDR2 are SEHNR and FQNEAQ (reference sequence). The CDR3 length is 17 residues. DNA of the CDR3: TGTGCCAGCAGCCTGTTGGTGTCTAGAGACAGCACAGATACGCAGTATTTT. Translation gives CASSLLVSRDSTDTQYF.

The chain is built from TRBV7-2 and TRBJ1-6, with TRBD1 matching over 9 bases. The germline V gene encodes CDR1 SGHTA and CDR2 FQGNSA. The ends lost 0 bases at V and 7 bases at J; junction bases unmatched: 4. The CDR3 contains 16 residues. The CDR3 region is CASSLAPGTGNSPLHF. The CDR3 DNA follows: TGTGCCAGCAGCTTAGCGCCGGGGACAGGGAATTCACCCCTCCACTTT.

The V gene is TRBV5-6, the J gene TRBJ2-1; TRBD2 agrees at 10 bases. The V gene's germline CDR1 is SGHDT and CDR2 YYEEEE. The CDR3 runs to 18 residues. The J segment lost 2 bases and the V segment lost 4 bases, leaving 12 bases of the junction unmatched. CDR3 bases: TGTGCCAGCAGCGGTGCCTTAGCGGGGGGCGTAGCCTACAATGAGCAGTTCTTC. Translating gives CASSGALAGGVAYNEQFF.

This clone was picked up a small number of times. The rearrangement uses TRBV7-9 and TRBJ2-1; perhaps TRBD2 as D (6 bases). Per the germline V gene, CDR1 is SEHNR and CDR2 is FQNEAQ (reference sequence). V lost 0 bases and J lost 4, with 7 bases in between. This CDR3 spans 14 amino acids. The CDR3 spells CASSLAGGYNEQFF. The CDR3 nucleotides are TGTGCCAGCAGCTTAGCGGGGGGTTACAATGAGCAGTTCTTC.

The chain couples TRBV2 to TRBJ2-5, with TRBD1 as a possible D gene (5 bases). Trimming shortened V by 1 base and J by 9 bases, and 21 bases separated the two germline ends. Germline CDR1 reads SNHLY; CDR2 reads FYNNEI. This CDR3 region has 16 residues. CDR3 in DNA: TGTGCCAGCAGTGAAGGCGGTGCTCCCATCTCAGGGTCCCAGTACTTC. This translates into CASSEGGAPISGSQYF.

V usage is TRBV7-6 and J usage is TRBJ2-2; 8 nucleotides line up with TRBD2. With V trimmed by 0 bases and J by 8 bases, 5 bases remained unmatched. This CDR3 region has 15 residues. In germline, CDR1 is SGHVS, CDR2 FNYEAQ. CDR3 amino acids: CASSLASSGHGELFF. CDR3 in DNA: TGTGCCAGCAGCTTAGCTTCTAGCGGGCATGGGGAGCTGTTTTTT.

This rearrangement joins TRBV9 to TRBJ2-2; tentatively, D is TRBD2 (5 bases). V lost 5 bases and J lost 5, with 13 bases in between. CDR3 length: 14 amino acids. Per germline, CDR1 SGDLS and CDR2 YYNGEE. The CDR3 bases are TGTGCCAGCAGAAGGACTCTCGGAACCGGGGAGCTGTTTTTT. Translating it yields CASRRTLGTGELFF.

This rearrangement joins TRBV3-1 (or the pseudogene TRBV3-2) to TRBJ2-1; perhaps TRBD1 as D (6 bases). Between the trimmed V and J ends, which lost 0 bases and 2 bases, there was a span of 14 bases. CDR3 length: 17 amino acids. CDR1 and CDR2 from the germline V gene are LGHDT and YNNKEL (reference sequence). The CDR3 region has the DNA TGTGCCAGCAGCCAAGAACCCGGGACACGCGCCTACAATGAGCAGTTCTTC. Translating gives CASSQEPGTRAYNEQFF.

The CDR3 nucleotides are TGTGCCAGCAGCCAGACTAGGTGGGCCGGGGAGCTGTTTTTT. Protein sequence: CASSQTRWAGELFF. This chain uses TRBV3-1 (or the pseudogene TRBV3-2) with TRBJ2-2; maybe TRBD2 (6 bases). From germline, CDR1 is LGHDT and CDR2 YNNKEL (reference sequence). The CDR3 is made up of 14 amino acids. Trimming left V 3 bases short and J 6 bases short, with 11 bases between.

The rearrangement uses TRBV5-4 and TRBJ1-2; D gene uncertain. With 4 bases removed from V and 5 bases from J, the gap between germline ends came to 9 bases. Germline V gives CDR1 SGHNT, CDR2 YYREEE (reference sequence). The CDR3 is 12 residues long. CDR3 loop: CASSSPGYGYTF. CDR3 in DNA: TGTGCCAGCAGCAGCCCAGGATATGGCTACACCTTC.

The V and J genes are TRBV19 and TRBJ2-3, with 9 bases identical to TRBD2. Germline V gene sequence: CDR1 LNHDA, CDR2 SQIVND (reference sequence). The CDR3 covers 17 residues. The V gene end was trimmed by 0 bases and the J gene end by 5 bases; junction bases not matched to a gene: 9. The CDR3 nucleotides read TGTGCCAGTAGTATAGATTTCCAGCGGGGGGCCATAGATACGCAGTATTTT. Protein product: CASSIDFQRGAIDTQYF.